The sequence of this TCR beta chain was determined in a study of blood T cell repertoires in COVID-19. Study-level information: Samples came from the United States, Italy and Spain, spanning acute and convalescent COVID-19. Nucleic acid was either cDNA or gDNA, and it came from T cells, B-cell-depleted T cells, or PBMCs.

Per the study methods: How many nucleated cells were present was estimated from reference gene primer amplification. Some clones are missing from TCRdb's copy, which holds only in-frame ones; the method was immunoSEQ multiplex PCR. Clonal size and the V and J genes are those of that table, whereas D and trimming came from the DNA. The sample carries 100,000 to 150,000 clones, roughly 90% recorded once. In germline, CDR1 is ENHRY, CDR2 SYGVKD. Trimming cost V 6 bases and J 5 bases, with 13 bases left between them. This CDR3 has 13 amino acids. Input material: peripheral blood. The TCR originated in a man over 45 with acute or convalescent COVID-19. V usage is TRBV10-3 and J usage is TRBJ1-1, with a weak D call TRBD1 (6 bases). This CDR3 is CAIRSPGETEAFF. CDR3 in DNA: TGTGCCATCAGAAGCCCAGGGGAAACTGAAGCTTTCTTT.